This is a list of T cell receptor beta chains from one sample in a study of radiation and T cells in renal cell carcinoma. Sequencing was performed with immunoSEQ multiplex PCR; in TCRdb, only in-frame clones are kept and a portion is missing. The data show some 120,000 clones, over 75% seen once. The material was blood, obtained from a patient whose treatment included radiotherapy and nephrectomy. All receptors derive from a woman aged 55 to 70 with renal cell carcinoma. CDR3s include the opening cysteine and the closing phenylalanine or tryptophan. D genes are given only for firm matches.

CDR3 protein: CASSLSDPSGNTIYF
D gene: -
J gene: TRBJ1-3
CDR3 length: 15
V gene: TRBV5-1

CDR3 protein: CASSPGRVRASGNTIYF
D gene: -
J gene: TRBJ1-3
CDR3 length: 17
V gene: TRBV28

CDR3 protein: CASSENRGPDEQYF
D gene: TRBD1
J gene: TRBJ2-7
CDR3 length: 14
V gene: TRBV2

CDR3 protein: CASSMGQGAYEQYF
D gene: TRBD1
J gene: TRBJ2-7
CDR3 length: 14
V gene: TRBV19

CDR3 protein: CASSPSGTVRGYTF
D gene: TRBD1
J gene: TRBJ1-2
CDR3 length: 14
V gene: TRBV5-4

CDR3 protein: CASSQELAGPYEQYF
D gene: TRBD2
J gene: TRBJ2-7
CDR3 length: 15
V gene: TRBV4-1

CDR3 protein: CASSFSSGSFYEQYF
D gene: TRBD2
J gene: TRBJ2-7
CDR3 length: 15
V gene: TRBV27

CDR3 protein: CASRGTAEDNYGYTF
D gene: TRBD1
J gene: TRBJ1-2
CDR3 length: 15
V gene: TRBV2

CDR3 protein: CATSRDRGTGNPYEQYF
D gene: -
J gene: TRBJ2-7
CDR3 length: 17
V gene: TRBV15

CDR3 protein: CASSARQGTTLKAFF
D gene: TRBD1
J gene: TRBJ1-1
CDR3 length: 15
V gene: TRBV27

CDR3 protein: CAISERGNNSPLHF
D gene: -
J gene: TRBJ1-6
CDR3 length: 14
V gene: TRBV10-3

CDR3 protein: CASSPLGNYGYTF
D gene: -
J gene: TRBJ1-2
CDR3 length: 13
V gene: TRBV14

CDR3 protein: CASSRGAGPGGSYEQYF
D gene: TRBD2
J gene: TRBJ2-7
CDR3 length: 17
V gene: TRBV4-2

CDR3 protein: CASSQDREADTQYF
D gene: -
J gene: TRBJ2-3
CDR3 length: 14
V gene: TRBV4-2

CDR3 protein: CASSIGQGGRETQYF
D gene: TRBD1
J gene: TRBJ2-5
CDR3 length: 15
V gene: TRBV7-9

CDR3 protein: CAISESPGETEAFF
D gene: -
J gene: TRBJ1-1
CDR3 length: 14
V gene: TRBV10-3

CDR3 protein: CASSSGADTQYF
D gene: -
J gene: TRBJ2-3
CDR3 length: 12
V gene: TRBV9

CDR3 protein: CASSQGLAGGAGSEQFF
D gene: TRBD2
J gene: TRBJ2-1
CDR3 length: 17
V gene: TRBV4-2

CDR3 protein: CASSVEVPGTEAFF
D gene: -
J gene: TRBJ1-1
CDR3 length: 14
V gene: TRBV5-1

CDR3 protein: CASSLSGLAYNNEQFF
D gene: TRBD2
J gene: TRBJ2-1
CDR3 length: 16
V gene: TRBV5-4

CDR3 protein: CASSFVTGQETQYF
D gene: -
J gene: TRBJ2-5
CDR3 length: 14
V gene: TRBV7-9

CDR3 protein: CATSTTTGDEQYF
D gene: -
J gene: TRBJ2-7
CDR3 length: 13
V gene: TRBV7-7

CDR3 protein: CASSPQDRGAQHF
D gene: TRBD1
J gene: TRBJ1-5
CDR3 length: 13
V gene: TRBV28

CDR3 protein: CSSRGGSYNEQFF
D gene: -
J gene: TRBJ2-1
CDR3 length: 13
V gene: TRBV29-1

CDR3 protein: CASSFGPEGEKLFF
D gene: -
J gene: TRBJ1-4
CDR3 length: 14
V gene: TRBV7-9

CDR3 protein: CASRPSFPAGGTDTQYF
D gene: TRBD2
J gene: TRBJ2-3
CDR3 length: 17
V gene: TRBV19

CDR3 protein: CASSLRQVNTGELFF
D gene: -
J gene: TRBJ2-2
CDR3 length: 15
V gene: TRBV7-9

CDR3 protein: CASSYLRGNQPQHF
D gene: -
J gene: TRBJ1-5
CDR3 length: 14
V gene: TRBV6-5

CDR3 protein: CASSEPRRNSGANVLTF
D gene: -
J gene: TRBJ2-6
CDR3 length: 17
V gene: TRBV2

CDR3 protein: CASSLVAQDYGYTF
D gene: -
J gene: TRBJ1-2
CDR3 length: 14
V gene: TRBV5-1

CDR3 protein: CASSYFRATNTGELFF
D gene: -
J gene: TRBJ2-2
CDR3 length: 16
V gene: TRBV27

CDR3 protein: CSVGRQANTEAFF
D gene: -
J gene: TRBJ1-1
CDR3 length: 13
V gene: TRBV29-1

CDR3 protein: CASSPGRENTGELFF
D gene: -
J gene: TRBJ2-2
CDR3 length: 15
V gene: TRBV18

CDR3 protein: CASSVGGYQETQYF
D gene: -
J gene: TRBJ2-5
CDR3 length: 14
V gene: TRBV9

CDR3 protein: CASTSSAGGRSSYNSPLHF
D gene: TRBD1
J gene: TRBJ1-6
CDR3 length: 19
V gene: TRBV2

CDR3 protein: CASSRVRGDGGYTF
D gene: -
J gene: TRBJ1-2
CDR3 length: 14
V gene: TRBV5-5

CDR3 protein: CASSQELAGAMLRPFRNEQFF
D gene: TRBD2
J gene: TRBJ2-1
CDR3 length: 21
V gene: TRBV4-1

CDR3 protein: CASIPGLAAYNEQFF
D gene: TRBD2
J gene: TRBJ2-1
CDR3 length: 15
V gene: TRBV7-2

CDR3 protein: CASSPRDRSNNEQFF
D gene: -
J gene: TRBJ2-1
CDR3 length: 15
V gene: TRBV9

CDR3 protein: CAIWDGGVTEAFF
D gene: -
J gene: TRBJ1-1
CDR3 length: 13
V gene: TRBV10-3

CDR3 protein: CATSRAGVQEPQHF
D gene: -
J gene: TRBJ1-5
CDR3 length: 14
V gene: TRBV15

CDR3 protein: CAWSVRGPGTQYF
D gene: -
J gene: TRBJ2-5
CDR3 length: 13
V gene: TRBV30

CDR3 protein: CASSPYSGAAEAFF
D gene: -
J gene: TRBJ1-1
CDR3 length: 14
V gene: TRBV5-1

CDR3 protein: CSVDGTEAFF
D gene: -
J gene: TRBJ1-1
CDR3 length: 10
V gene: TRBV29-1

CDR3 protein: CASSLGDTGELFF
D gene: -
J gene: TRBJ2-2
CDR3 length: 13
V gene: TRBV5-1

CDR3 protein: CASRDRGHNNEQFF
D gene: TRBD1
J gene: TRBJ2-1
CDR3 length: 14
V gene: TRBV6-5

CDR3 protein: CASSRTGVGEQFF
D gene: TRBD1
J gene: TRBJ2-1
CDR3 length: 13
V gene: TRBV7-8

CDR3 protein: CAGKGAFQETQYF
D gene: TRBD1
J gene: TRBJ2-5
CDR3 length: 13
V gene: TRBV2

CDR3 protein: CASSSEGQETQYF
D gene: -
J gene: TRBJ2-5
CDR3 length: 13
V gene: TRBV13

CDR3 protein: CASSQTTVSQETQYF
D gene: -
J gene: TRBJ2-5
CDR3 length: 15
V gene: TRBV5-1

CDR3 protein: CASSSSLASSSYEQYF
D gene: -
J gene: TRBJ2-7
CDR3 length: 16
V gene: TRBV4-3

CDR3 protein: CASTFRSRTGELFF
D gene: -
J gene: TRBJ2-2
CDR3 length: 14
V gene: TRBV6-6

CDR3 protein: CASSKKKNEQYF
D gene: -
J gene: TRBJ2-7
CDR3 length: 12
V gene: TRBV18

CDR3 protein: CASRLVRASGRSGKETQYF
D gene: -
J gene: TRBJ2-5
CDR3 length: 19
V gene: TRBV12-2